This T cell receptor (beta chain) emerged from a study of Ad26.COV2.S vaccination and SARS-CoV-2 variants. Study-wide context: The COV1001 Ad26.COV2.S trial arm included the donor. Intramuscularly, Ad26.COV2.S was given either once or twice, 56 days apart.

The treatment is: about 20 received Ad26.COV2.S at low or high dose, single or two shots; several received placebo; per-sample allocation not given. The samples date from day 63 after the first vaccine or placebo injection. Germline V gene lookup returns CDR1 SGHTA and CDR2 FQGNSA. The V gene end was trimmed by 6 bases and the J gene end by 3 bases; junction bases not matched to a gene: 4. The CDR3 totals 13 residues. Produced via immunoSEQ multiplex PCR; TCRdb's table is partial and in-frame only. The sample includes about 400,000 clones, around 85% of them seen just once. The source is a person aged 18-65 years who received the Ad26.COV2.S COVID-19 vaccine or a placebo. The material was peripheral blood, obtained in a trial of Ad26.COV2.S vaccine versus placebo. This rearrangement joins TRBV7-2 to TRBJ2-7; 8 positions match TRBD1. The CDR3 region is CASRRDRGYEQYF. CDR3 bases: TGTGCCAGCAGAAGAGACAGGGGCTACGAGCAGTACTTC.